This note documents a single T cell receptor beta chain sequence. Its antigen has not been determined. Base qualities are not at hand, and no much larger clone is one base apart. The library was produced with PCR. DNA from cultured CD4+ T cells underwent TCR sequencing with the Oncomine TCR Beta short-read assay at the Johns Hopkins FTIC core. The QIAamp micro DNA kit was used to extract genomic DNA from the cultured CD4+ T cells. Oncomine TCR Beta libraries made from cultured CD4+ T cells were pooled using unique dual indexes and sequenced on an Illumina iSeq 100. The paper's processing steps were these. Non-productive sequences were removed, and CDR3s that did not start with C, did not end with F or W, or were shorter than 7 amino acids were discarded. Antigen-specific clonotypes were identified with the MANAFEST web application by comparing peptide-stimulated wells with reference and other culture wells. Positive clones required FDR below 0.05, an odds ratio above 5, and productive frequency above 0.1% in at least two of three replicate wells. Cross-reactive clonotypes were defined as significantly expanded in both SARS-CoV-2 spike wells and at least one common cold coronavirus spike condition. Similarity between CDR3 sequences was evaluated in R version 3.6.1 using Levenshtein distances (stringdist) and unrooted phylogenetic trees (ape). TCRdb redid the processing of the public reads, applying fastp at Q25 and MiXCR, and retained in-frame beta chains. One record per CDR3 amino acid sequence lists the most common genes and DNA. The V and J calls reflect TCRdb's pipeline rather than the authors' work. Counted in this sample were just under 20,000 distinct CDR3 sequences; around half of them appeared once. About 4% of the sample lies in the top ten.

In the paper's terms, the treatment or condition label means: approximately 10-day PBMC culture with coronavirus spike peptide pools or control peptides (ViraFEST assay). The ViraFEST assay was used in the study, in which antigen-specific T cells were expanded with peptide pools and expanded clonotypes were subsequently identified by TCR sequencing. The convalescent patients' positive SARS-CoV-2 PCR tests were from March to December 2020, which was before the Alpha, Beta and Delta variants emerged in the United States. PBMCs were cultured at a few million per well in IMDM supplemented with approximately 5% human AB serum and 10 IU/ml IL-2, with approximately 11 ug/ml peptide pools added. Half of the culture medium was replaced with fresh IL-2-containing medium on days 3 and 7. After roughly 9 days of culture, CD4+ T cells were isolated by negative selection with the EasySep CD4+ T cell isolation kit. PBMCs were separated from whole blood using Ficoll-Paque Plus gradient centrifugation and then either used fresh or cryopreserved at -140C. Each culture condition was generally run in triplicate wells.

The sample originates from a study of vaccination and CD4 T cells after COVID-19 (dated by TCRdb to between 2021 and 2023). Broadly, across the study: Convalescent patients had a positive SARS-CoV-2 result on nasal swab PCR, and of these patients, some 10 had mild disease and one had severe disease. In under 13 COVID-19 convalescent patients and a handful of infection-naive healthy vaccine recipients, researchers compared the spike-specific CD4+ TCR repertoire from before mRNA vaccination with the repertoire from after. Control cultures received a CEFX viral epitope pool as the positive control, an HIV-1 Nef peptide pool as the negative control, or no peptide. For stimulating the cultures, overlapping spike peptide pools were used, derived from SARS-CoV-2 as well as from the common cold coronaviruses HCoV-NL63, HCoV-OC43 and HCoV-229E. Post-COVID blood samples from convalescent patients were collected a median of about 100 days after diagnosis, with a range of 35 to 161 days. Post-vaccine blood samples were collected a median of about 69 days after the second vaccine dose, ranging from about 12 to 241 days. Six males and four females were included in the convalescent cohort, with two Hispanic individuals, seven Caucasians, two Asians and one multiracial person represented. Participants received two doses of either the Pfizer-BioNTech BNT162b2 vaccine (n=8) or the Moderna mRNA-1273 vaccine (n=2).

Broad study findings and their caveats: Of the vaccine-specific clones in convalescent patients, 304 of 307, or nearly all, reacted only to SARS-CoV-2 spike and did not cross-react with common cold coronaviruses. In convalescent patients, a median 86.3% of post-vaccine SARS-CoV-2-reactive clones were detected only after vaccination, suggesting vaccine-specific priming. An increase in the median number of SARS-CoV-2-reactive clonotypes from 21 after infection to roughly 39 after vaccination was observed, but the change was not found to be significant. Only a relatively small number of convalescent patients were included in the study, and early timepoints following natural infection were not analyzed.

The germline V gene yields MNHEY for CDR1 and SVGAGI for CDR2. Trimming leaves V shorter by 1 base and J shorter by 5 bases, with the junction holding 0 bases beyond the gene matches. From its cysteine to its phenylalanine, the CDR3 spans 13 amino acids. Here the CDR3 DNA is all that survives: 39 bases in frame from base 1. Recombination linked TRBV6-5 to TRBJ2-7; 9 of the junction bases match TRBD1. Sequencing used CD4+ T cells from blood, cultured in vitro, obtained before SARS-CoV-2 vaccination. This TCR derives from a human donor who had recovered from COVID-19. The CDR3 amino acid sequence is: CASSYWTGDEQYF. The sequenced DNA is TGTGCCAGCAGTTACTGGACAGGGGACGAGCAGTACTTC.